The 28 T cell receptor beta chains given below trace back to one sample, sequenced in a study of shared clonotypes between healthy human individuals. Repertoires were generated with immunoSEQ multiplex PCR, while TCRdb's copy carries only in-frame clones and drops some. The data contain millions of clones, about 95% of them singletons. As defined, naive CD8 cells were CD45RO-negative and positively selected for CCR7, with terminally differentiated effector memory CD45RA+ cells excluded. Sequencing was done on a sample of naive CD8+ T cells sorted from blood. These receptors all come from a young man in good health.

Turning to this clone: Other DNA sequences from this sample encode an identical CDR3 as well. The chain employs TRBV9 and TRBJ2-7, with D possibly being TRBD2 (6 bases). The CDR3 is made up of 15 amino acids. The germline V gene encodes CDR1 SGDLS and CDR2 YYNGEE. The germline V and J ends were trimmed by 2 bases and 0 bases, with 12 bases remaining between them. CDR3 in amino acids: CASSVGTASSYEQYF. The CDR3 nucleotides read TGTGCCAGCAGCGTGGGGACTGCGAGCTCCTACGAGCAGTACTTC.

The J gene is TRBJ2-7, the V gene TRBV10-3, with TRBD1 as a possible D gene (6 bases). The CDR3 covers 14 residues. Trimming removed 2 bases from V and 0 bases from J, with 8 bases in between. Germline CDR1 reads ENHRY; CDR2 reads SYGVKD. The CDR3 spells CAISERTDSYEQYF. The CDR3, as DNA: TGTGCCATCAGTGAGCGGACAGACTCCTACGAGCAGTACTTC.

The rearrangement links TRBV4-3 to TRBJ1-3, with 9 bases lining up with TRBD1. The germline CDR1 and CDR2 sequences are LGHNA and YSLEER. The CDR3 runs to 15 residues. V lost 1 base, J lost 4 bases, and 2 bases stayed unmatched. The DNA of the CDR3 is TGCGCCAGCAGCCAAGGGACAGGGGAGGGAAACACCATATATTTT. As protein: CASSQGTGEGNTIYF.

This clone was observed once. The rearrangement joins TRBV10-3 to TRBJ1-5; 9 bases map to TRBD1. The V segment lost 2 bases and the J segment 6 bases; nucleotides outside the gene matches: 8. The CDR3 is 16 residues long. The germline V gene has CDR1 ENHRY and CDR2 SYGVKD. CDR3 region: CAISEGNTGGPQPQHF. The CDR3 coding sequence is TGTGCCATCAGTGAGGGGAACACAGGGGGCCCTCAGCCCCAGCATTTT.

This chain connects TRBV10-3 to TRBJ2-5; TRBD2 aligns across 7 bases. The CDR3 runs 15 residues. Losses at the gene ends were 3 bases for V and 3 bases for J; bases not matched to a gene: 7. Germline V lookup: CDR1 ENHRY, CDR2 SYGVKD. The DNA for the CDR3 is TGTGCCATCAGTGACCAACTAGCGAGGGAAGAGACCCAGTACTTC. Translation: CAISDQLAREETQYF.

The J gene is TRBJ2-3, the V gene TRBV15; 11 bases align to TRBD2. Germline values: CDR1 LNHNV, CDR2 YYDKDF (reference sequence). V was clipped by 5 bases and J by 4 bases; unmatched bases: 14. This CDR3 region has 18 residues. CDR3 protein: CATSDSTGTSGGSDTQYF. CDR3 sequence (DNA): TGTGCCACCAGCGATTCTACCGGGACTAGCGGTGGGTCAGATACGCAGTATTTT.

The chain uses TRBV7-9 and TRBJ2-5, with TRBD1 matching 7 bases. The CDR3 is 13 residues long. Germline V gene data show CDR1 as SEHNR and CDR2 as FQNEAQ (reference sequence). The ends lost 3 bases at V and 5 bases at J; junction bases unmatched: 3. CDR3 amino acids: CASSFDRVETQYF. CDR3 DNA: TGTGCCAGCAGCTTTGACAGGGTGGAGACCCAGTACTTC.

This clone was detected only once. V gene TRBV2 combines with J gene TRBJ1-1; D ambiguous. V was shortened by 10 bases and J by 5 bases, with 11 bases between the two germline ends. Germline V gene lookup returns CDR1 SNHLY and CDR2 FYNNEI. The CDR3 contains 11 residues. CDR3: CATTARTEAFF. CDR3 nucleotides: TGTGCCACCACGGCGAGGACTGAAGCTTTCTTT.

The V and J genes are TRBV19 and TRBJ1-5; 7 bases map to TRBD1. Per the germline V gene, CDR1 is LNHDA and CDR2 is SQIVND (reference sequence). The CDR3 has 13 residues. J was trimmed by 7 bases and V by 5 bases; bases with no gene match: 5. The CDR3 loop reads CASSDRVWQPQHF. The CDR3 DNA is TGTGCCAGTAGTGACAGGGTTTGGCAGCCCCAGCATTTT.

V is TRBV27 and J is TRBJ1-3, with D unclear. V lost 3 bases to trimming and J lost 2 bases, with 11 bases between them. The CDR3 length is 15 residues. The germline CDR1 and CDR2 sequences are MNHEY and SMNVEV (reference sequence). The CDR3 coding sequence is TGTGCCAGCAGTTTTGACGGGAACCCTGGAAACACCATATATTTT. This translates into CASSFDGNPGNTIYF.

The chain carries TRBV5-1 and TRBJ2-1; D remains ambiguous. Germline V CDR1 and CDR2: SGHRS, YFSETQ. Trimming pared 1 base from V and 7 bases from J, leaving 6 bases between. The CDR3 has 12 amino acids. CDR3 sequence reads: CASSLNVNEQFF. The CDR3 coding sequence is TGCGCCAGCAGCTTGAACGTAAATGAGCAGTTCTTC.

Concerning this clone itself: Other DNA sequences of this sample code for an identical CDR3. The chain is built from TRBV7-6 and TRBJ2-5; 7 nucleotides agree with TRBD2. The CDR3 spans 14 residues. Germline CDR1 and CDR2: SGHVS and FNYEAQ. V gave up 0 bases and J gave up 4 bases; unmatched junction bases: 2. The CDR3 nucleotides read TGTGCCAGCAGCTTAGCAGGGGAGGGAGAGACCCAGTACTTC. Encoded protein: CASSLAGEGETQYF.

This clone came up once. CDR3 in amino acids: CASSLEKGLLWYEQYF. CDR3 DNA: TGTGCCAGCAGCTTAGAAAAGGGTCTCCTTTGGTACGAGCAGTACTTC. The chain combines TRBV7-2 with TRBJ2-7; D gene uncertain. The CDR3 has 16 residues. Trimming removed 1 base at V and 4 bases at J, with 17 bases between. Germline CDR1 and CDR2: SGHTA and FQGNSA. Full variable domain (outside the CDR3, taken from reference TRBV7-2 and TRBJ2-7): GAGVSQSPSNKVTEKGKDVELRCDPISGHTALYWYRQSLGQGLEFLIYFQGNSAPDKSGLPSDRFSAERTGGSVSTLTIQRTQQEDSAVYLCASSLEKGLLWYEQYFGPGTRLTVT.

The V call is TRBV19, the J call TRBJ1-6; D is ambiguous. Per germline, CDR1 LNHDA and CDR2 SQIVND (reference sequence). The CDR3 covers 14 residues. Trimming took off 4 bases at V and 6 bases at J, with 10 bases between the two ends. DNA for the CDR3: TGTGCCAGTAGTACAGAGTTGGGTAATTCACCCCTCCACTTT. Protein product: CASSTELGNSPLHF.

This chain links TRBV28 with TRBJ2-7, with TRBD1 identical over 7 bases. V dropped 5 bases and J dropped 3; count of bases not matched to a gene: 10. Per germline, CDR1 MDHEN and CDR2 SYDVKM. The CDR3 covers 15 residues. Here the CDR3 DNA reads TGTGCCAGCAGTAATCCAGGGGGTCCCAACTACGAGCAGTACTTC. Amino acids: CASSNPGGPNYEQYF.

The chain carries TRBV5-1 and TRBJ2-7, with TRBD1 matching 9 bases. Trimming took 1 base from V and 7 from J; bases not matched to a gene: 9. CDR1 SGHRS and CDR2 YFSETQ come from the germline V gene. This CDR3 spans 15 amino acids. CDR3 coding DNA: TGCGCCAGCAGCTTGTTTCCGGACAGGGGAGGGGAGCAGTACTTC. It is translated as CASSLFPDRGGEQYF.

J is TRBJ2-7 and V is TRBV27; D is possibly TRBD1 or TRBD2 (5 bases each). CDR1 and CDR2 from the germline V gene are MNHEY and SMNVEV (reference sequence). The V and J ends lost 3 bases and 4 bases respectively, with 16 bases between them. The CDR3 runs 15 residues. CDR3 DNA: TGTGCCAGCAGTTTGAGAGGGGCCCCAGGGTACGAGCAGTACTTC. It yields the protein CASSLRGAPGYEQYF.

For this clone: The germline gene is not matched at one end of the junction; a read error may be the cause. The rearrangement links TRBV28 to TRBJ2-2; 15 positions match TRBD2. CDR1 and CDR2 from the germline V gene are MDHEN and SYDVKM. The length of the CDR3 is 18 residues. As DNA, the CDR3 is TGTGCCAGCAGTCCGGGACTAGCGGGAGGAGGGAACTCCGGGGAGCTGTTTTTT. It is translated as CASSPGLAGGGNSGELFF.

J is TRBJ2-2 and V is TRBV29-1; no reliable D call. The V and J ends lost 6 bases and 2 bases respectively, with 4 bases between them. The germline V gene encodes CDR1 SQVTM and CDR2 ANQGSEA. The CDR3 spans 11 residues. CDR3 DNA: TGCAGCGTCGGAAACACCGGGGAGCTGTTTTTT. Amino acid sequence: CSVGNTGELFF.

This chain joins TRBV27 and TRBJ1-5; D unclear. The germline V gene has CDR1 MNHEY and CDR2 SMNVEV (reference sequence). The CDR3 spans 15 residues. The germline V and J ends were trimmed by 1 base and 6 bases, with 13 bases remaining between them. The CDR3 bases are TGTGCCAGCAGTTTATTCGCGGGGAGAGGTCAGCCCCAGCATTTT. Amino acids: CASSLFAGRGQPQHF.

This CDR3 reads CASSPLRGNEQFF. The CDR3 DNA sequence: TGTGCCAGTAGCCCACTGAGGGGAAATGAGCAGTTCTTC. J is TRBJ2-1 and V is TRBV19; either TRBD1 or TRBD2 may fit D (5 bases each). Trimming took 6 bases from V and 7 from J, leaving 13 bases between them. Germline lookup yields CDR1 LNHDA and CDR2 SQIVND (reference sequence). The CDR3 contains 13 residues.

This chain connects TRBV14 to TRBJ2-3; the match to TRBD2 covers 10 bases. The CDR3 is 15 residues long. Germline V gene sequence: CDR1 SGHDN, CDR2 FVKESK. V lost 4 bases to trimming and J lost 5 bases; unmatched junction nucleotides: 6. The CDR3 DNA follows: TGTGCCAGCAGCCGCCAGCGGGGGGGCCGAGATACGCAGTATTTT. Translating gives CASSRQRGGRDTQYF.

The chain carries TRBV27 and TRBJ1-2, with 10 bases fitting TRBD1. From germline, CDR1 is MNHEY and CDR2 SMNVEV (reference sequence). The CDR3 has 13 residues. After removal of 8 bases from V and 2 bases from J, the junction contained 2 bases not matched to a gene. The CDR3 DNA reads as TGTGCCAGCGCGACAGGGGGCAACTATGGCTACACCTTC. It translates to CASATGGNYGYTF.

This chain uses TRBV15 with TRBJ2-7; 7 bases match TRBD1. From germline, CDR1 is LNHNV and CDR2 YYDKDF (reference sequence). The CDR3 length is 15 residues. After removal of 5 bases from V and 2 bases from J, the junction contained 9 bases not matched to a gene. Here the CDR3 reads CATSLHTGDPYEQYF. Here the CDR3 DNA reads TGTGCCACCAGCCTCCATACAGGGGACCCCTACGAGCAGTACTTC.

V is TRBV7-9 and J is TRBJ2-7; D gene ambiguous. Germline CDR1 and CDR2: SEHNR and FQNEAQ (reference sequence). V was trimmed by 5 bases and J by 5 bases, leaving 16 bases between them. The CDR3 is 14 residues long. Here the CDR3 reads CASSARISGNEQYF. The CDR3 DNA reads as TGTGCCAGCAGCGCTAGGATCTCTGGGAACGAGCAGTACTTC.

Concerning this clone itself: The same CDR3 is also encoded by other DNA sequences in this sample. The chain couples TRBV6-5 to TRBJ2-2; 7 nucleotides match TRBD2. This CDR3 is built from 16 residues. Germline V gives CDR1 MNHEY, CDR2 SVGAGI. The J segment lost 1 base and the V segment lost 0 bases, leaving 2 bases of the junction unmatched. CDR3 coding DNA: TGTGCCAGCAGTTACTCGAGCGGGGAGAACACCGGGGAGCTGTTTTTT. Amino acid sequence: CASSYSSGENTGELFF.

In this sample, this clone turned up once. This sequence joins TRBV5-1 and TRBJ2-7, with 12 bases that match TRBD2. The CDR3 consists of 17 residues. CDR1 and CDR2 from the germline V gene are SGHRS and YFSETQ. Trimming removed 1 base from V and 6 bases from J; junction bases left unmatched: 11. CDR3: CASSLSPLLAGGLEQYF. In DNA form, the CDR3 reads TGCGCCAGCAGCTTGTCCCCGTTACTAGCGGGGGGACTCGAGCAGTACTTC.

The CDR3 region is CAITGDGRNYGYTF. The CDR3 nucleotides read TGTGCCATCACCGGGGACGGACGGAATTATGGCTACACCTTC. V usage is TRBV10-3 and J usage is TRBJ1-2; D might be TRBD1 (5 bases). Per germline, CDR1 ENHRY and CDR2 SYGVKD. Deletions cut 7 bases from V and 5 bases from J, with 17 bases between. This CDR3 has 14 amino acids.